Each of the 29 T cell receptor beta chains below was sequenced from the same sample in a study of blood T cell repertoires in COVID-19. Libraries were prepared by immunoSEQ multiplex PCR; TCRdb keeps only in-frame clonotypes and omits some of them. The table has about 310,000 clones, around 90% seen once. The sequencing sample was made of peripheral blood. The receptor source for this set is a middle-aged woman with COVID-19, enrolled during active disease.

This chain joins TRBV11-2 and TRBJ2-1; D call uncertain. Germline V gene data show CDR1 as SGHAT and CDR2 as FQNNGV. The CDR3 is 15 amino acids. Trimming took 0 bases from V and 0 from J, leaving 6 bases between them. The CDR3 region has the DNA TGTGCCAGCAGCTTAGACCCTAGCTCCTACAATGAGCAGTTCTTC. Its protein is CASSLDPSSYNEQFF.

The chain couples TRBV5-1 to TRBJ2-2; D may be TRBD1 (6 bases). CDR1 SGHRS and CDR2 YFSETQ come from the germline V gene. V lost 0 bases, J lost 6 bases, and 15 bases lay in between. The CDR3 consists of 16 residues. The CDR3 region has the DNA TGCGCCAGCAGCTTGGGGAACGTCAACAGGGCCGGGGAGCTGTTTTTT. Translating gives CASSLGNVNRAGELFF. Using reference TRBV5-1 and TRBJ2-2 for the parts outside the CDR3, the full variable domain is KAGVTQTPRYLIKTRGQQVTLSCSPISGHRSVSWYQQTPGQGLQFLFEYFSETQRNKGNFPGRFSGRQFSNSRSEMNVSTLELGDSALYLCASSLGNVNRAGELFFGEGSRLTVL.

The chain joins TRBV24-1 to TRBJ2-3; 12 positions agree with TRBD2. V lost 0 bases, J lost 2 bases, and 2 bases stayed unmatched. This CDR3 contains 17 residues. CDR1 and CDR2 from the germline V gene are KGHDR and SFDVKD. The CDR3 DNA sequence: TGTGCCACCAGTGATTTGCGACTAGCGGGGGACACAGATACGCAGTATTTT. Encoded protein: CATSDLRLAGDTDTQYF.

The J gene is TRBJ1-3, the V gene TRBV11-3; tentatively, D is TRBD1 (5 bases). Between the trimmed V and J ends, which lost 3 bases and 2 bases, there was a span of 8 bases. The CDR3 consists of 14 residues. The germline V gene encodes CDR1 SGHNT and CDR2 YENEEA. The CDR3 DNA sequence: TGTGCCAGCAGCTTGGGGGGAACTGGAAACACCATATATTTT. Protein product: CASSLGGTGNTIYF.

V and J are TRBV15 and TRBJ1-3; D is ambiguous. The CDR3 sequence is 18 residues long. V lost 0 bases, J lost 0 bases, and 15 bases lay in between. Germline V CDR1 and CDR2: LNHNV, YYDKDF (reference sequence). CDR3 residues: CATSREMVGMLSGNTIYF. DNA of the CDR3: TGTGCCACCAGCAGAGAGATGGTTGGCATGCTCTCTGGAAACACCATATATTTT.

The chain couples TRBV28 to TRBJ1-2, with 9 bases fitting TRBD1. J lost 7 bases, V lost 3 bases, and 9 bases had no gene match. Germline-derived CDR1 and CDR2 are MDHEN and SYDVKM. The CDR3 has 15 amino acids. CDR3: CASSFNGQGNAGYTF. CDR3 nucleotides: TGTGCCAGCAGTTTCAACGGACAGGGGAACGCTGGCTACACCTTC.

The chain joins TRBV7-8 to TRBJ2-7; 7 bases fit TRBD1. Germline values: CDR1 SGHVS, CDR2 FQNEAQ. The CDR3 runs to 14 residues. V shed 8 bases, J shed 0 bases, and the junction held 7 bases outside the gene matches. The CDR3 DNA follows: TGTGCCAGCCGTTGGGACAGAAGCTCCTACGAGCAGTACTTC. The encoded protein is CASRWDRSSYEQYF.

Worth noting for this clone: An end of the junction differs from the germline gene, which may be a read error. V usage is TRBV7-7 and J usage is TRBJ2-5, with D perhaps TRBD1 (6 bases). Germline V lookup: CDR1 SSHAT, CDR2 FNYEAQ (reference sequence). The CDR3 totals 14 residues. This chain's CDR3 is CASSLGRGQETQYF. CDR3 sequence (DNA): TGTGCTAGCAGCTTAGGCAGGGGTCAAGAGACCCAGTACTTC.

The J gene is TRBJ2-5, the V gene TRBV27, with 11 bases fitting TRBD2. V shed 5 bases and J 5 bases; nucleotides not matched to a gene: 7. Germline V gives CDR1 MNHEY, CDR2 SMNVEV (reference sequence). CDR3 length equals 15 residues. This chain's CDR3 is CASSGLAGGGETQYF. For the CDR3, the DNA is TGTGCCAGCAGTGGGCTAGCGGGAGGCGGTGAGACCCAGTACTTC.

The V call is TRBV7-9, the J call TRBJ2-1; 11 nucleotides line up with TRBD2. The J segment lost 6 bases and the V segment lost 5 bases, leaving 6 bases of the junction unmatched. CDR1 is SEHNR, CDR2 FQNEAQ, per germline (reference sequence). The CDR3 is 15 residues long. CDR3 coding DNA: TGTGCCAGCAGCCAAATAGCGGGAGGGGGCAATGAGCAGTTCTTC. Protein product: CASSQIAGGGNEQFF.

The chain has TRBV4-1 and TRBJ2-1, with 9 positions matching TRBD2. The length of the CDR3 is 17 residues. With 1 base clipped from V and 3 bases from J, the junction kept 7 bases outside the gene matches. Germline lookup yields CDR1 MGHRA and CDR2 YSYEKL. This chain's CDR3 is CASSQVLAGSFYNEQFF. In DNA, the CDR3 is TGCGCCAGCAGCCAAGTTCTAGCGGGATCGTTCTACAATGAGCAGTTCTTC.

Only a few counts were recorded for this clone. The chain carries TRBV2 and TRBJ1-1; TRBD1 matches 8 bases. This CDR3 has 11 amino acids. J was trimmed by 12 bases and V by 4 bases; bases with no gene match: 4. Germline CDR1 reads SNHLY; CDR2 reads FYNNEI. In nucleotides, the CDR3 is TGTGCCAGCAGTGTCGACAGGGGATCTTTCTTT. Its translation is CASSVDRGSFF. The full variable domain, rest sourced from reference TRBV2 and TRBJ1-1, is EPEVTQTPSHQVTQMGQEVILRCVPISNHLYFYWYRQILGQKVEFLVSFYNNEISEKSEIFDDQFSVERPDGSNFTLKIRSTKLEDSAMYFCASSVDRGSFFGQGTRLTVV.

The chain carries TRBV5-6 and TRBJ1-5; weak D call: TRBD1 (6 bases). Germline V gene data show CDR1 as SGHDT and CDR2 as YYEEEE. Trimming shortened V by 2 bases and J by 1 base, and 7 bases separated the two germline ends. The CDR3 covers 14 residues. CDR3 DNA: TGTGCCAGCAGCTTCGGACAGAGCAATCAGCCCCAGCATTTT. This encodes CASSFGQSNQPQHF.

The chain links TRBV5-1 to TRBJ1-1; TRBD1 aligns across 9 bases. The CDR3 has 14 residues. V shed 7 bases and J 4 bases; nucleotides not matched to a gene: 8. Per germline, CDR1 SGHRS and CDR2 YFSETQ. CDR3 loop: CASFPATGGTEAFF. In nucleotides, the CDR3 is TGCGCCAGCTTCCCGGCGACAGGGGGCACTGAAGCTTTCTTT.

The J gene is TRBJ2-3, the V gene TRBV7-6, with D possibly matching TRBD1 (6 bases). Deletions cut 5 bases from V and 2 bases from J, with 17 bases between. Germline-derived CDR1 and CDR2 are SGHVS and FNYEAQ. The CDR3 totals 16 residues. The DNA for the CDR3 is TGTGCCAGCAGCCCGCAGACAGGTCCAATCACAGATACGCAGTATTTT. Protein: CASSPQTGPITDTQYF.

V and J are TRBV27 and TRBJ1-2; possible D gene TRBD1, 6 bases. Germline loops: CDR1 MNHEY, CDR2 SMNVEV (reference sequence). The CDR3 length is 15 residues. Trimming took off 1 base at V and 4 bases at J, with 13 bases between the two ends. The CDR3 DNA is TGTGCCAGCAGTTTATACCAGGGGATGGCCTATGGCTACACCTTC. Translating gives CASSLYQGMAYGYTF.

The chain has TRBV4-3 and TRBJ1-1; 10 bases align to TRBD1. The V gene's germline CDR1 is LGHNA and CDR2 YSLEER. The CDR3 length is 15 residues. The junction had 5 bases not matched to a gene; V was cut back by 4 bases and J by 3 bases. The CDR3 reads CASSPGTGADTEAFF. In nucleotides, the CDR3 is TGCGCCAGCAGCCCCGGGACAGGGGCTGACACTGAAGCTTTCTTT.

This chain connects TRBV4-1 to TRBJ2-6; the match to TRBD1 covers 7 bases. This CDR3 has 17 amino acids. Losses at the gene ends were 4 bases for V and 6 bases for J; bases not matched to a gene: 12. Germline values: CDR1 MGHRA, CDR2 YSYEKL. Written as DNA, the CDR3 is TGCGCCAGCAGCCTCATCCGGGACAGTGCCTCGGCCAACGTCCTGACTTTC. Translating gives CASSLIRDSASANVLTF.

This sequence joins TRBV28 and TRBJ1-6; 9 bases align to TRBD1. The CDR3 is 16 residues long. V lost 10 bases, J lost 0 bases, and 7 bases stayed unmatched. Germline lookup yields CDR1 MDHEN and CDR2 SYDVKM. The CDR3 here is CATREGQGSYNSPLHF. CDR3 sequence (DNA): TGTGCCACCCGGGAGGGACAGGGCTCCTATAATTCACCCCTCCACTTT.

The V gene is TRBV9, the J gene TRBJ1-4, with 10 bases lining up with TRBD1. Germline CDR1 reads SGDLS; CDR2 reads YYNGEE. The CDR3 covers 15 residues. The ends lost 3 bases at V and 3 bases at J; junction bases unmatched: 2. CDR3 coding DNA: TGTGCCAGCAGCGCCGGGACAGGGGCTAATGAAAAACTGTTTTTT. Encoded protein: CASSAGTGANEKLFF.

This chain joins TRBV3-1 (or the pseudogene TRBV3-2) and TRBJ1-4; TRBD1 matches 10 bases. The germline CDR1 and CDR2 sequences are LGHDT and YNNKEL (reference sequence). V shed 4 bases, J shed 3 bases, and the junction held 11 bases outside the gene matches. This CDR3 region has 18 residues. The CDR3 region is CASSPNPGQGRSNEKLFF. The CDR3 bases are TGTGCCAGCAGCCCTAACCCGGGACAGGGGCGATCTAATGAAAAACTGTTTTTT.

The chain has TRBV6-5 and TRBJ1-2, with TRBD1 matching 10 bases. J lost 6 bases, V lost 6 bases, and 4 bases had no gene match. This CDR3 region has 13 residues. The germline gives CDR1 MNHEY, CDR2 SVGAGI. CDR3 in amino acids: CASSVGTGDGYTF. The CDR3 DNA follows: TGTGCCAGCAGCGTTGGGACAGGGGATGGCTACACCTTC.

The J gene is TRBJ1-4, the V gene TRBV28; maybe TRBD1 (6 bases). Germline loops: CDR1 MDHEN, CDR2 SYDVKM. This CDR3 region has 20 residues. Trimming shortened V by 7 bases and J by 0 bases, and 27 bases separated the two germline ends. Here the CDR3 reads CASNFPKTGLGFPTNEKLFF. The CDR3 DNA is TGTGCCAGCAATTTCCCAAAGACAGGCTTAGGCTTCCCAACTAATGAAAAACTGTTTTTT.

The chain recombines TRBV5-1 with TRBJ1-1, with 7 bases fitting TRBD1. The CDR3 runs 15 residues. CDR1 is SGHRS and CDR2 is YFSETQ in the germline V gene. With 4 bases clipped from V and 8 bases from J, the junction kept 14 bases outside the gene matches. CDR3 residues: CASSPGQARVIEAFF. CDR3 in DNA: TGCGCCAGCAGCCCCGGACAGGCCCGGGTTATCGAAGCTTTCTTT.

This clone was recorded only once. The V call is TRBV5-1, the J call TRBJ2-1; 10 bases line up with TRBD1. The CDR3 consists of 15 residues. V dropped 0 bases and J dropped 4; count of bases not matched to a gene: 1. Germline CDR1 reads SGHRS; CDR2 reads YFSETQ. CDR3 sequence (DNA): TGCGCCAGCAGCTTGGGACAGGGGGCTTACAATGAGCAGTTCTTC. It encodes CASSLGQGAYNEQFF. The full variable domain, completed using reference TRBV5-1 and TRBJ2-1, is KAGVTQTPRYLIKTRGQQVTLSCSPISGHRSVSWYQQTPGQGLQFLFEYFSETQRNKGNFPGRFSGRQFSNSRSEMNVSTLELGDSALYLCASSLGQGAYNEQFFGPGTRLTVL.

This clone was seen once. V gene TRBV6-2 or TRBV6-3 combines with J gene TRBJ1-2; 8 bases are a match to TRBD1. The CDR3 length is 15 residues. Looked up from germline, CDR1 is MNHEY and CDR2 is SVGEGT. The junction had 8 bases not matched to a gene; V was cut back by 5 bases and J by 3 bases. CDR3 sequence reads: CASSLTGVIDYGYTF. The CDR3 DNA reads TGTGCCAGCAGTCTGACAGGGGTAATTGACTATGGCTACACCTTC.

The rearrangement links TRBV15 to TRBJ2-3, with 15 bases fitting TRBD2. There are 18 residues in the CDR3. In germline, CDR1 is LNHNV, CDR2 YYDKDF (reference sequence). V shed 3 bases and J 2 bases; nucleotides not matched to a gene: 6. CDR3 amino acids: CATSSQGLAGGFTDTQYF. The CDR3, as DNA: TGTGCCACCAGCAGCCAAGGACTAGCGGGGGGGTTCACAGATACGCAGTATTTT.

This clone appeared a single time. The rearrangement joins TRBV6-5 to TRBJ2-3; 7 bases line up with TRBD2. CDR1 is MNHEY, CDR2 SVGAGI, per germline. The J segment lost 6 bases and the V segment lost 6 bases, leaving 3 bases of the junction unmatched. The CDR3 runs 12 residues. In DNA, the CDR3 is TGTGCCAGCAGGGGTAGCGGGGATACGCAGTATTTT. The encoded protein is CASRGSGDTQYF.

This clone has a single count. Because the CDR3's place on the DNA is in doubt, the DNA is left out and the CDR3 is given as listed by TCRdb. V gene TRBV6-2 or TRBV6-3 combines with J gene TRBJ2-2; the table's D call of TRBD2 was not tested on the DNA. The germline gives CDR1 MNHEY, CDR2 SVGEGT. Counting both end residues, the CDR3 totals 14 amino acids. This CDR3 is CASSILEGFGELFF.